Each of the 27 T cell receptor beta chains below was sequenced from the same sample in a study of regulatory T cells in long-lasting Graves disease. With iRepertoire HTBI primers and Arm-PCR of CDR3 regions, TCR beta libraries were built. TCRdb called the multiplex PCR reads again in MiXCR, with one record for every CDR3 protein. The top ten clones hold about 29% of a sample with more than 300,000 distinct CDR3 sequences, roughly 25% of them seen once. This sample's time point: persistent/refractory GD, antithyroid drugs over 5 years with positive TRAb. Construction of the TCR library relied on RNA isolated from PBMCs. Sequencing was performed on peripheral blood mononuclear cells (PBMCs), taken when the disease was refractory, from a patient treated with antithyroid drugs. The receptors come from a middle-aged woman with Graves disease.

The sample holds many counts of this clonotype. One end of the junction is discordant with germline, which a read error may explain. CDR3 nucleotide sequence: TGTGCCAGCAGTCTATGGACTAGCGGGAAAGCTGAGACCCAGTACTTC. It codes for CASSLWTSGKAETQYF. This chain connects TRBV28 to TRBJ2-5; TRBD2 matches 12 bases. The CDR3 covers 16 residues. Germline loops: CDR1 MDHEN, CDR2 SYDVKM.

Ten or more counts support this clonotype. The V and J genes are TRBV6-2 or TRBV6-3 and TRBJ1-5, with 10 positions matching TRBD1. This CDR3 contains 15 residues. Germline V gene sequence: CDR1 MNHEY, CDR2 SVGEGT. V trimming: 7 bases; J trimming: 1 base; junction bases outside the gene matches: 4. CDR3 sequence (DNA): TGTGCCAGCACTAGGACAGGGGGAAGCAATCAGCCCCAGCATTTT. Residues: CASTRTGGSNQPQHF.

The chain couples TRBV3-1 to TRBJ1-1, with a weak D call TRBD1 (6 bases). Germline V CDR1 and CDR2: LGHDT, YNNKEL (reference sequence). The CDR3 runs 13 residues. Trimming removed 1 base at V and 9 bases at J, with 12 bases between. The CDR3 sequence is CASSQVVQGQAFF. As DNA, the CDR3 is TGTGCCAGCAGCCAAGTAGTACAGGGTCAAGCTTTCTTT.

This clonotype was seen many times. The CDR3 DNA reads TGCAGCGTTGTATTGCACTACGAGCAGTACTTC. It yields the protein CSVVLHYEQYF. The rearrangement joins TRBV29-1 to TRBJ2-7; D is ambiguous. CDR3 size: 11 residues. The ends were cut back, 4 bases at V and 3 bases at J, with 7 bases in the middle. Per the germline V gene, CDR1 is SQVTM and CDR2 is ANQGSEA.

This clonotype was found a few times. The chain recombines TRBV24-1 with TRBJ2-2; D not resolved. V lost 0 bases, J lost 6 bases, and 4 bases lay in between. The CDR3 sequence is 13 residues long. From germline, CDR1 is KGHDR and CDR2 SFDVKD. The CDR3 is CATSDLGPGELFF. CDR3 DNA: TGTGCCACCAGTGATTTGGGCCCCGGGGAGCTGTTTTTT.

The CDR3 protein is CASSLGHPTAGELFF. The CDR3, as DNA: TGTGCCAGCAGTTTAGGACATCCTACGGCCGGGGAGCTGTTTTTT. The chain has TRBV12-3 or TRBV12-4 and TRBJ2-2; D call uncertain. The CDR3 is 15 amino acids. V lost 1 base and J 6 bases, leaving 12 bases between the germline ends.

This clonotype was counted once. This sequence joins TRBV2 and TRBJ2-3, with 9 bases aligning to TRBD2. The CDR3 contains 15 residues. After removal of 5 bases from V and 2 bases from J, the junction contained 5 bases not matched to a gene. Germline CDR1 SNHLY, CDR2 FYNNEI. The CDR3: CASSRSSGVTDTQYF. The DNA of the CDR3 is TGTGCCAGCAGTCGATCTAGCGGGGTCACAGATACGCAGTATTTT.

The count of this clonotype is one. The J gene is TRBJ2-2, the V gene TRBV20-1; 7 bases line up with TRBD1. Germline V gene sequence: CDR1 DFQATT, CDR2 SNEGSKA (reference sequence). V was clipped by 3 bases and J by 1 base; unmatched bases: 5. The CDR3 spans 15 residues. CDR3 nucleotides: TGCAGTGCTAGGGTCGGGACAGTGAACACCGGGGAGCTGTTTTTT. Translated, it gives CSARVGTVNTGELFF.

The sample holds many counts of this clonotype. The V call is TRBV28, the J call TRBJ2-7, with D possibly being TRBD2 (6 bases). The ends were cut back, 7 bases at V and 4 bases at J, with 11 bases in the middle. Germline V CDR1 and CDR2: MDHEN, SYDVKM. This CDR3 region has 12 residues. The CDR3 loop reads CASTRAGYEQYF. CDR3 nucleotides: TGTGCCAGCACCCGCGCGGGATACGAGCAGTACTTC.

The chain recombines TRBV20-1 with TRBJ1-2; D unclear. Trimming took off 6 bases at V and 5 bases at J, with 22 bases between the two ends. Germline V gives CDR1 DFQATT, CDR2 SNEGSKA (reference sequence). CDR3 length: 15 residues. In DNA, the CDR3 is TGCAGTGCAGTGGGAAAGGCCATGTGGTGGTATGGCTACACCTTC. Residues: CSAVGKAMWWYGYTF.

In this sample, this clonotype turned up a few times. V usage is TRBV9 and J usage is TRBJ1-4; unclear D gene. In germline, CDR1 is SGDLS, CDR2 YYNGEE. CDR3 size: 14 residues. V shed 4 bases and J shed 4 bases, with 11 bases lying between them. The CDR3: CASSQVGGNEKLFF. The CDR3 DNA follows: TGTGCCAGCAGCCAGGTGGGCGGTAATGAAAAACTGTTTTTT.

This clonotype was seen ten or more times. J is TRBJ2-4 and V is TRBV20-1, with 8 bases fitting TRBD2. With 0 bases clipped from V and 6 bases from J, the junction kept 1 base outside the gene matches. CDR1 and CDR2 from the germline V gene are DFQATT and SNEGSKA (reference sequence). The CDR3 consists of 13 residues. CDR3 sequence: CSAREGLANIQYF. The CDR3 nucleotides read TGCAGTGCTAGAGAAGGACTAGCAAACATTCAGTACTTC.

V usage is TRBV5-1 and J usage is TRBJ2-7; D is ambiguous. Deletions cut 0 bases from V and 3 bases from J, with 7 bases between. The germline V gene has CDR1 SGHRS and CDR2 YFSETQ. The CDR3 has 13 residues. The CDR3 reads CASSLVVDYEQYF. In DNA, the CDR3 is TGCGCCAGCAGCTTGGTTGTAGACTACGAGCAGTACTTC.

This clonotype was seen a few times. This chain joins TRBV19 and TRBJ1-6; the match to TRBD1 covers 9 bases. The length of the CDR3 is 15 residues. Germline values: CDR1 LNHDA, CDR2 SQIVND (reference sequence). J gave up 6 bases and V 7 bases, and 7 bases lay outside the gene matches. CDR3 DNA: TGTGCCAGTAAACCGGGACAGGGAACTAATTCACCCCTCCACTTT. This encodes CASKPGQGTNSPLHF.

This clonotype was picked up a small number of times. The V gene is TRBV20-1, the J gene TRBJ1-1; D is perhaps TRBD1 (5 bases). Per germline, CDR1 DFQATT and CDR2 SNEGSKA (reference sequence). V lost 3 bases, J lost 0 bases, and 14 bases lay in between. The CDR3 contains 15 residues. Written as DNA, the CDR3 is TGCAGTGCTAGTTTTGGGGCATGGGTGAACACTGAAGCTTTCTTT. Translating gives CSASFGAWVNTEAFF.

In this sample, this clonotype turned up a few times. The chain uses TRBV25-1 and TRBJ2-6; 7 bases are a match to TRBD2. The CDR3 spans 19 residues. Germline V gene sequence: CDR1 MGHDK, CDR2 SYGVNS. After removal of 4 bases from V and 1 base from J, the junction contained 13 bases not matched to a gene. DNA for the CDR3: TGTGCCAGCAGTGGAGCGGGACGCCCGACGGATTCTGGGGCCAACGTCCTGACTTTC. The encoded protein is CASSGAGRPTDSGANVLTF.

This clonotype was counted between two and nine times. The chain carries TRBV20-1 and TRBJ1-1, with 8 bases fitting TRBD1. The J segment lost 7 bases and the V segment lost 7 bases, leaving 11 bases of the junction unmatched. Germline CDR1 is DFQATT and CDR2 is SNEGSKA (reference sequence). This CDR3 is built from 13 residues. In nucleotides, the CDR3 is TGCAGTGTCGCCGGACAGGGAGGACATGAAGCTTTCTTT. Translation: CSVAGQGGHEAFF.

CDR3 residues: CASSLRTSGDTQYF. The CDR3 DNA reads TGTGCCAGCAGCCTCCGGACTAGCGGGGACACCCAGTACTTC. The chain has TRBV7-9 and TRBJ2-5; 12 positions match TRBD2. CDR3 length: 14 amino acids. Germline values: CDR1 SEHNR, CDR2 FQNEAQ (reference sequence). J lost 8 bases, V lost 5 bases, and 6 bases had no gene match.

Many counts were recorded for this clonotype. The V call is TRBV20-1, the J call TRBJ2-7; the match to TRBD2 covers 12 bases. Germline trimming cut 6 bases from V and 3 bases from J; bases unmatched to any gene: 9. The CDR3 covers 15 residues. Germline V gene lookup returns CDR1 DFQATT and CDR2 SNEGSKA (reference sequence). CDR3 sequence: CSATHASGRGYEQYF. The CDR3 nucleotides read TGCAGTGCCACACATGCTAGCGGGAGGGGCTACGAGCAGTACTTC.

CDR3 in amino acids: CSVDLTRQGVYEQYF. DNA for the CDR3: TGCAGCGTTGATTTGACGAGACAGGGGGTCTACGAGCAGTACTTC. V is TRBV29-1 and J is TRBJ2-7; 9 nucleotides match TRBD1. Germline loops: CDR1 SQVTM, CDR2 ANQGSEA. The CDR3 length is 15 residues. The junction had 9 bases not matched to a gene; V was cut back by 3 bases and J by 3 bases.

This clonotype was seen many times. V and J are TRBV28 and TRBJ1-2; D remains ambiguous. CDR3 length: 15 residues. Germline lookup yields CDR1 MDHEN and CDR2 SYDVKM. Trimming removed 5 bases from V and 0 bases from J, with 13 bases in between. The CDR3 is CASSKPTVANYGYTF. CDR3 DNA sequence: TGTGCCAGCAGTAAGCCGACGGTCGCTAACTATGGCTACACCTTC.

The rearrangement joins TRBV2 to TRBJ2-7; TRBD2 matches 14 bases. The CDR3 loop spans 15 amino acids. V gave up 10 bases and J gave up 6 bases; unmatched junction bases: 11. Germline lookup yields CDR1 SNHLY and CDR2 FYNNEI. The CDR3, as DNA: TGTGCCAACAGGGGGACTAGCGGGAGAGGCAGCGAGCAGTACTTC. This codes for CANRGTSGRGSEQYF.

This clonotype was detected ten times or more. The J gene is TRBJ2-7, the V gene TRBV28; no reliable D call. CDR1 MDHEN and CDR2 SYDVKM come from the germline V gene. Trimming removed 4 bases from V and 0 bases from J, with 13 bases in between. This CDR3 region has 15 residues. The CDR3 DNA reads as TGTGCCAGCAGTTCAGCAGGCCGTAGCTCCTACGAGCAGTACTTC. This sequence encodes CASSSAGRSSYEQYF.

The rearrangement links TRBV15 to TRBJ2-4, with 12 bases fitting TRBD2. V trimming: 9 bases; J trimming: 0 bases; junction bases outside the gene matches: 9. The CDR3 contains 17 residues. The germline CDR1 and CDR2 sequences are LNHNV and YYDKDF (reference sequence). CDR3 coding DNA: TGTGCCACTCCGACTAGCGGGAGACCCTTAGCCAAAAACATTCAGTACTTC. Its translation is CATPTSGRPLAKNIQYF.

The rearrangement links TRBV28 to TRBJ1-1; 11 nucleotides match TRBD1. The ends lost 5 bases at V and 4 bases at J; junction bases unmatched: 3. The CDR3 has 14 amino acids. Germline lookup yields CDR1 MDHEN and CDR2 SYDVKM. The CDR3 coding sequence is TGTGCCAGCAGTCGGGACAGGGGGGCCACTGAAGCTTTCTTT. Its protein is CASSRDRGATEAFF.

This clonotype has ten or more counts. This chain uses TRBV15 with TRBJ1-4; 8 bases are a match to TRBD1. The germline V gene encodes CDR1 LNHNV and CDR2 YYDKDF (reference sequence). This CDR3 spans 14 amino acids. Trimming took 1 base from V and 5 from J; bases not matched to a gene: 0. As DNA, the CDR3 is TGTGCCACCAGCAGAGGACAGGGGAATGAAAAACTGTTTTTT. Encoded protein: CATSRGQGNEKLFF.

There are many counts of this clonotype. The chain recombines TRBV27 with TRBJ2-7; 12 bases are shared with TRBD2. Germline CDR1 is MNHEY and CDR2 is SMNVEV (reference sequence). The CDR3 length is 16 residues. Trimming cost V 1 base and J 3 bases; bases outside gene matches: 4. CDR3 nucleotides: TGTGCCAGCAGTTTATTCCCGACTAGCGGGAGCTACGAGCAGTACTTC. This encodes CASSLFPTSGSYEQYF.